Listed below are T cell receptor beta chains from one sample, sequenced in a study of cytomegalovirus exposure and HLA in healthy donors. Using immunoSEQ multiplex PCR, the repertoire was profiled, and TCRdb retains in-frame clones only, with some absent. The table lists 80,000 or so clones, 60% to 85% of them singletons. Sequenced input: PBMCs. The source is a man in his forties in good health and CMV-seronegative. Both conserved end residues are part of each CDR3. Each record gives: clone size, J gene, D gene, V gene, CDR3 DNA, CDR3 protein. A D gene is named only where the DNA matches it firmly. Some rows mark clone size as missing; the rest say once, few, many or name a class of expanded clone.

. TRBJ1-1 . TRBV6-5 TGTGCCAGCAGCCACGGGAGATTCACTGAAGCTTTCTTT CASSHGRFTEAFF
. TRBJ1-1 . TRBV30 TGTGCCTGGAGTGTTGGTGGCAGGGTGTTGGGAAACACTGAAGCTTTCTTT CAWSVGGRVLGNTEAFF
few TRBJ1-1 . TRBV16 TGTGCCAGCAGCCCCCCAGGGAGGCACACTGAAGCTTTCTTT CASSPPGRHTEAFF
. TRBJ1-1 . TRBV6-6 TGTGCCAGCAGTTTCCAGGGGAACACTGAAGCTTTCTTT CASSFQGNTEAFF
few TRBJ2-5 . TRBV6-5 TGTGCCAGCAGCCCGGCCGGACTCCCGAGGGAGACCCAGTACTTC CASSPAGLPRETQYF
. TRBJ2-1 TRBD2 TRBV5-8 TGTGCCAGCAGCTGGGGGACTAGTTCTTACAATGAGCAGTTCTTC CASSWGTSSYNEQFF
. TRBJ2-7 TRBD1 TRBV6-5 TGTGCCAGCAGTTACGGTATACAGGGGACGCAGTACTTC CASSYGIQGTQYF
. TRBJ2-1 . TRBV21-1 TGTGCCAGCAGCAAAGTTAAGAGTCTAGCGGGGCGATACAATGAGCAGTTCTTC CASSKVKSLAGRYNEQFF
. TRBJ2-1 TRBD2 TRBV6-5 TGTGCCAGCAGCCCTACTAGCGGGAGGACCCATGAGCAGTTCTTC CASSPTSGRTHEQFF
. TRBJ2-7 . TRBV7-9 TGTGCCAGCAGCTTCTCCTCTGCCCACGAGCAGTACTTC CASSFSSAHEQYF
. TRBJ2-7 . TRBV29-1 TGCAGCGTTTCCCAGGGGGGCTCCACCTACGAGCAGTACTTC CSVSQGGSTYEQYF
. TRBJ2-7 . TRBV7-2 TGTGCCAGCAGCCAGTCACTAGTCCTCGAGCAGTACTTC CASSQSLVLEQYF
. TRBJ2-3 . TRBV6-1 TGTGCCAGCAGTGAACCCTATACGCAGTATTTT CASSEPYTQYF
. TRBJ2-1 TRBD2 TRBV11-2 TGTGCCAGCAGCTTGGTTCCGGGACTAGCGACAAACAATGAGCAGTTCTTC CASSLVPGLATNNEQFF
few TRBJ2-1 . TRBV11-3 TGTGCCAGCAGCTTAGTCGAGGGTACTGAGCAGTTCTTC CASSLVEGTEQFF
. TRBJ2-7 . TRBV9 TGTGCCAGCAGCGTAGGGGGGCAAACTTACGAGCAGTACTTC CASSVGGQTYEQYF
once TRBJ1-2 . TRBV10-1 TGCGCCAGCAGTGAGAGAAGGACCATCATCAGGGCCTACTATGGCTACACCTTC CASSERRTIIRAYYGYTF
. TRBJ2-7 TRBD1 TRBV10-3 TGTGCCATCGGACAGGGGGCCTACGAGCAGTACTTC CAIGQGAYEQYF
once TRBJ1-2 . TRBV29-1 TGCAGTGACTTCTATGGCTACACCTTC CSDFYGYTF
. TRBJ2-3 TRBD2 TRBV15 TGTGCCACCAGCAGAGTAACAGCGGGAAGAGATACGCAGTATTTT CATSRVTAGRDTQYF
. TRBJ1-5 . TRBV19 TGTGCCAGTAGTAGAACCCCCCTACAGCCCCAGCATTTT CASSRTPLQPQHF
. TRBJ2-3 TRBD2 TRBV7-2 TGTGCCAGCAGCTTAGTGGGGACTAGCGGGATTGATACGCAGTATTTT CASSLVGTSGIDTQYF
. TRBJ2-1 TRBD2 TRBV6-5 TGTGCCAGCAGTTACCCTGGACTAGCGGGTGTGCAGTTCTTC CASSYPGLAGVQFF
. TRBJ2-7 TRBD2 TRBV6-6 TGTGCCACTTTAGCGGGAGGAACCTACGAGCAGTACTTC CATLAGGTYEQYF
. TRBJ2-5 TRBD2 TRBV5-6 TGTGCCAGCAGCTTAATTTTTGGGCTAGCGGGAGGAGTCGGGGAGACCCAGTACTTC CASSLIFGLAGGVGETQYF
. TRBJ2-1 . TRBV4-2 TGTGCCAGCAGCCAAGGTCCGGAGACTACAGCCCTAGGGCAGCAGTTCTTC CASSQGPETTALGQQFF